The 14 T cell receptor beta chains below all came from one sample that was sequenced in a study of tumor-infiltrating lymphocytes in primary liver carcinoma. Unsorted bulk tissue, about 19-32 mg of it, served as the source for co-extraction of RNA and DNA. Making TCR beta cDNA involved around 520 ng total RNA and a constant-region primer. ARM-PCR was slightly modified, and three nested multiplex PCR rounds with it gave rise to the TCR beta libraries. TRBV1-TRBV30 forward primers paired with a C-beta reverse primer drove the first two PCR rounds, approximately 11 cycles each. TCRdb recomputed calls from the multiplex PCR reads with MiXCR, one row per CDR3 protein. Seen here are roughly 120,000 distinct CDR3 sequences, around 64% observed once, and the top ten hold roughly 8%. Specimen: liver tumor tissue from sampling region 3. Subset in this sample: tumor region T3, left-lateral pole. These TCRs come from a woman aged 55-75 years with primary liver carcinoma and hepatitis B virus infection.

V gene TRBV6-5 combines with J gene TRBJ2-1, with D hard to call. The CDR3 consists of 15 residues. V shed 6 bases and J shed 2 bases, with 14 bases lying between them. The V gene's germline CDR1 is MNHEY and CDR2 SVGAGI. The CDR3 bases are TGTGCCAGCAGATACGTAGTAGGCGCCTACAATGAGCAGTTCTTC. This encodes CASRYVVGAYNEQFF.

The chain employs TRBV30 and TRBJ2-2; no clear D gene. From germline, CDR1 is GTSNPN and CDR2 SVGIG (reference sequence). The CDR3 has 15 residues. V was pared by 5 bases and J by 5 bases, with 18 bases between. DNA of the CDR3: TGTGCCTGGGGCACATGGGTAGAAGGGACCGGGGAGCTGTTTTTT. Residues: CAWGTWVEGTGELFF.

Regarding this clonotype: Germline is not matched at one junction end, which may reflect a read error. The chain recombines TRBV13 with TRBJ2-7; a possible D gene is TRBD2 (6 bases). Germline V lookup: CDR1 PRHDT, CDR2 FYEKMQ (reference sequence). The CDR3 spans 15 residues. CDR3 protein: CASSAEGGRPRERYF. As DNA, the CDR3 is TGTGCCAGCAGCGCCGAAGGAGGCAGACCACGGGAGCGGTACTTC.

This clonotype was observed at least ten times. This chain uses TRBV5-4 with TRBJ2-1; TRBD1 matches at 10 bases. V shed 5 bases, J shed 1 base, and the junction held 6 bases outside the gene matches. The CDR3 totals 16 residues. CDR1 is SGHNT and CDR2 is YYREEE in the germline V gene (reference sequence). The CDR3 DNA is TGTGCCAGCAGACCCAGGACAGGGGGATCCTACAATGAGCAGTTCTTC. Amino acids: CASRPRTGGSYNEQFF.

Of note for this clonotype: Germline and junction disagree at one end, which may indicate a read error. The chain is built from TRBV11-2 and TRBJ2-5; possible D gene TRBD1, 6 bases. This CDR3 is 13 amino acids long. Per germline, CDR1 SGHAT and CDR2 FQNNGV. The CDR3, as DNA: TGTGTCAGCAGCCCTGGACAGCAAGAGACACAGTACTTC. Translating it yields CVSSPGQQETQYF. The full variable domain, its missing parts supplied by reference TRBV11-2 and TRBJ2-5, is EAGVAQSPRYKIIEKRQSVAFWCNPISGHATLYWYQQILGQGPKLLIQFQNNGVVDDSQLPKDRFSAERLKGVDSTLKIQPAKLEDSAVYLCVSSPGQQETQYFGPGTRLLVL.

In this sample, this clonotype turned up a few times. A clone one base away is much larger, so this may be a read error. This chain's CDR3 is CASSQVPRGEAANYGYTF. In nucleotides, the CDR3 is TGCGCCAGCAGCCAAGTCCCTCGAGGCGAGGCAGCTAACTATGGCTACACCTTC. The rearrangement links TRBV4-1 to TRBJ1-2, with unresolved D. Trimming cost V 1 base and J 0 bases, with 18 bases left between them. The CDR3 sequence is 18 residues long. Looked up from germline, CDR1 is MGHRA and CDR2 is YSYEKL.

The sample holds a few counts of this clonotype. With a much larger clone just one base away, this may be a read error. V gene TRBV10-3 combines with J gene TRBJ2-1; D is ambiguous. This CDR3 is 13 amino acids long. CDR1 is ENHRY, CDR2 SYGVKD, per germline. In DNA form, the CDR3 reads TGTGCCATCAGTGGGGCCAGCTACGATGAGCAGTTCTTC. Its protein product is CAISGASYDEQFF.

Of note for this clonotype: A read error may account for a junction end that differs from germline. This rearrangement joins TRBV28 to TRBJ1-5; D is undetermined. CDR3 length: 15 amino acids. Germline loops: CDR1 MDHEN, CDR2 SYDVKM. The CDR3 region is CSGASGTGGYQPQHF. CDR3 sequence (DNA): TGTTCCGGCGCATCCGGAACGGGCGGATACCAGCCCCAGCACTTT.

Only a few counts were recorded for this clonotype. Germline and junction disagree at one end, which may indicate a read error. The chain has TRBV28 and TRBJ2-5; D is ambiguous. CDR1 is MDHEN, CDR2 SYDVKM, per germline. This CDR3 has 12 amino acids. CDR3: CASGFLQETQYF. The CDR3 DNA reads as TGTGCCAGCGGTTTCCTTCAGGAGACCCAGTACTTC.

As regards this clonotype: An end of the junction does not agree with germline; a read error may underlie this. CDR3 sequence: CGSSSRRSSYNEQFF. The CDR3 bases are TGTGGCAGCAGCTCAAGAAGGAGCTCCTACAATGAGCAGTTCTTC. The rearrangement uses TRBV12-3 or TRBV12-4 and TRBJ2-1; D remains ambiguous. This CDR3 has 15 residues.

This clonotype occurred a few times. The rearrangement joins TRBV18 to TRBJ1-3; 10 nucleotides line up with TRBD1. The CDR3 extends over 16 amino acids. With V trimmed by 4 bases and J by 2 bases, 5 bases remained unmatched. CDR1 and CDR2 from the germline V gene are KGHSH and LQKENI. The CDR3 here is CASSLTGTGAGNTIYF. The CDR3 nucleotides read TGTGCCAGCTCACTAACCGGGACAGGGGCTGGAAACACCATATATTTT. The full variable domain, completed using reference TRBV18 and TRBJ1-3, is NAGVMQNPRHLVRRRGQEARLRCSPMKGHSHVYWYRQLPEEGLKFMVYLQKENIIDESGMPKERFSAEFPKEGPSILRIQQVVRGDSAAYFCASSLTGTGAGNTIYFGEGSWLTVV.

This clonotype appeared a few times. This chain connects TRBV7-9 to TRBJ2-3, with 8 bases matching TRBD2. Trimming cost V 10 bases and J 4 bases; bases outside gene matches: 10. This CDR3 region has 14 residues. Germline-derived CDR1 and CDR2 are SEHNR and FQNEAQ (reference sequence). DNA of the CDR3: TGTGCCACTGGGGGTAGCGGGACCGCAGATACGCAGTATTTT. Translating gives CATGGSGTADTQYF. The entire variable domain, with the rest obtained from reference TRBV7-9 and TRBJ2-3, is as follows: DTGVSQNPRHKITKRGQNVTFRCDPISEHNRLYWYRQTLGQGPEFLTYFQNEAQLEKSRLLSDRFSAERPKGSFSTLEIQRTEQGDSAMYLCATGGSGTADTQYFGPGTRLTVL.

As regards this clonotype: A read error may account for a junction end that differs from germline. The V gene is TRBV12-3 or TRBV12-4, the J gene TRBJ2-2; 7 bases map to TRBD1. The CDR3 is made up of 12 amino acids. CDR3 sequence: CAGYRGTGELLF. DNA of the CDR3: TGTGCCGGATACAGGGGCACCGGGGAGCTATTATTT.

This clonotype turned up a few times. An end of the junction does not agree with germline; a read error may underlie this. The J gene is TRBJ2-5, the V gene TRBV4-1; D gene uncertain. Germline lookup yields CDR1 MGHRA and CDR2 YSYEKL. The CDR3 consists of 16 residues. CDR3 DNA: TGCGCCAACAGCCAAGGGTCGAAATACAACCAAGAGACCCAGTACTTC. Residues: CANSQGSKYNQETQYF.